A selection of T cell receptor beta chains follows, all from one sample in a study of T-cell memory formation after mild COVID-19. Using its own MiXCR run on the 5' RACE reads, TCRdb lists one record per CDR3 protein. The table lists 550,000 to 600,000 distinct CDR3 sequences, about 20% of them singletons, with roughly 8.3% in the top ten. Source material: PBMCs or a T cell subset sorted from them (not recorded which). All receptors come from an adult woman who had mild COVID-19 (a few samples of this study predate the infection). Cell type and time point are not known. Both conserved end residues are part of each CDR3. The D gene is left open where the match is weak. Part of the rows lack a size; the others show once, few, many or a class for expanded clones.

length | size | J | D | V | DNA | CDR3
14 | few | TRBJ2-5 | - | TRBV12-3/TRBV12-4 | TGTGCCAGCAGTTACCACTCGGACGGGGAGACCCAGTACTTC | CASSYHSDGETQYF
15 | - | TRBJ1-4 | - | TRBV18 | TGTGCCAGCTCACCAAAGCGTTCAACTAATGAAAAACTGTTTTTT | CASSPKRSTNEKLFF
12 | few | TRBJ2-1 | - | TRBV4-2 | TGTGCCAGCAGCCAAGGGGGCAATGAGCAGTTCTTC | CASSQGGNEQFF
15 | - | TRBJ2-5 | TRBD1 | TRBV6-1 | TGTGCCAGCAAACCCGACAGGGTTCGGGACGAGACCCAGTACTTC | CASKPDRVRDETQYF
14 | few | TRBJ2-7 | TRBD1 | TRBV30 | TGTGCCTGGAGTCTGGGACAGGGGGTCTACGAGCAGTACTTC | CAWSLGQGVYEQYF
16 | few | TRBJ2-1 | TRBD1 | TRBV15 | TGTGCCACCAGCAGCGGAGCCGGGACAGGGCTCAATGAGCAGTTCTTC | CATSSGAGTGLNEQFF
13 | - | TRBJ2-1 | - | TRBV9 | TGTGCCAGCAGCGTAGACGTTCATGGTGAGCAGTTCTTC | CASSVDVHGEQFF
14 | - | TRBJ1-6 | - | TRBV11-2 | TGTGCCAGCAGCATGGGCCTGAATAATTCACCCCTCCACTTT | CASSMGLNNSPLHF
15 | few | TRBJ2-5 | - | TRBV4-1 | TGCGCCAGCAGCGATAGATTAAGGGGGCAAGAGACCCAGTACTTC | CASSDRLRGQETQYF
15 | - | TRBJ2-1 | - | TRBV6-2/TRBV6-3 | TGTGCCAGCACTTTAACCGGGACACCCAGCAATGAGCAGTTCTTC | CASTLTGTPSNEQFF
12 | few | TRBJ2-5 | TRBD2 | TRBV20-1 | TGCAGTGCTAGCGGGAGGGCGGAGACCCAGTACTTC | CSASGRAETQYF